The 25 T cell receptor beta chains in this list originate from one sample, sequenced in a study of blood T cell repertoires in COVID-19. Method: immunoSEQ multiplex PCR; TCRdb's copy keeps in-frame clones and lacks some. The repertoire includes about 45,000 clones, around 92% of them detected once, and approximately 12% sits in the top ten. Sequencing was carried out using peripheral blood. The receptor source for this set is a human donor in a cohort sampled during active COVID-19.

The genes are TRBV7-2 and TRBJ1-2; D is unclear. Germline assignment: CDR1 SGHTA and CDR2 FQGNSA. CDR3 size: 14 residues. The ends were cut back, 1 base at V and 1 base at J, with 7 bases in the middle. CDR3 amino acids: CASSLEYSNYGYTF. For the CDR3, the DNA is TGTGCCAGCAGCTTAGAATACAGTAACTATGGCTACACCTTC.

The chain recombines TRBV19 with TRBJ2-4; 13 bases agree with TRBD2. V lost 5 bases and J lost 2; bases outside the gene matches: 9. Looked up from germline, CDR1 is LNHDA and CDR2 is SQIVND (reference sequence). This CDR3 contains 18 residues. CDR3 amino acids: CASSPGLAGSYTKNIQYF. CDR3 bases: TGTGCCAGTAGTCCGGGACTAGCGGGATCTTATACCAAAAACATTCAGTACTTC.

J is TRBJ1-2 and V is TRBV27; 7 positions match TRBD1. This CDR3 has 15 residues. The V gene's germline CDR1 is MNHEY and CDR2 SMNVEV (reference sequence). Losses at the gene ends were 9 bases for V and 4 bases for J; bases not matched to a gene: 14. The DNA of the CDR3 is TGTGCCAGTAGAACTGGAGGACAGGCCAGCTATGGCTACACCTTC. This translates into CASRTGGQASYGYTF.

V gene TRBV14 combines with J gene TRBJ2-2; 9 nucleotides agree with TRBD1. Germline V gives CDR1 SGHDN, CDR2 FVKESK. J gave up 4 bases and V 6 bases, and 6 bases lay outside the gene matches. The CDR3 loop spans 15 amino acids. The CDR3 DNA reads TGTGCCAGCAGAGAAACAGGGGGCGGCACCGGGGAGCTGTTTTTT. It translates to CASRETGGGTGELFF.

This chain links TRBV5-8 with TRBJ2-1; 7 nucleotides match TRBD1. The CDR3 totals 15 residues. Germline V gene data show CDR1 as SGHTS and CDR2 as YDEGEE. V trimming: 0 bases; J trimming: 8 bases; junction bases outside the gene matches: 8. CDR3 protein: CASSLAATGLYEQFF. The CDR3 DNA sequence: TGTGCCAGCAGCTTGGCCGCGACAGGGCTCTATGAGCAGTTCTTC.

The rearrangement joins TRBV5-4 to TRBJ2-2, with D hard to call. In germline, CDR1 is SGHNT, CDR2 YYREEE (reference sequence). Trimming removed 3 bases from V and 2 bases from J, with 5 bases in between. The CDR3 totals 13 residues. The CDR3 coding sequence is TGTGCCAGCAGCTCCCTAAACACCGGGGAGCTGTTTTTT. It translates to CASSSLNTGELFF.

This clone was recorded only once. The V and J genes are TRBV4-1 and TRBJ1-3; perhaps TRBD1 as D (6 bases). This CDR3 is 15 amino acids long. Germline assignment: CDR1 MGHRA and CDR2 YSYEKL. Trimming left V 5 bases short and J 2 bases short, with 13 bases between. The CDR3: CASSWRGGPGNTIYF. In nucleotides, the CDR3 is TGCGCCAGCAGCTGGAGGGGGGGGCCTGGAAACACCATATATTTT.

This clone came up a few times. V gene TRBV4-1 combines with J gene TRBJ2-1, with 12 bases lining up with TRBD2. The CDR3 runs to 16 residues. The germline V gene has CDR1 MGHRA and CDR2 YSYEKL. V gave up 3 bases and J gave up 8 bases; unmatched junction bases: 8. The CDR3 region is CASSHPTSGSNDEQFF. The CDR3 DNA reads as TGCGCCAGCAGCCATCCGACTAGCGGGAGTAATGATGAGCAGTTCTTC.

In this sample, this clone turned up once. The J gene is TRBJ1-5, the V gene TRBV19, with 8 positions matching TRBD1. CDR1 and CDR2 from the germline V gene are LNHDA and SQIVND (reference sequence). J was trimmed by 6 bases and V by 9 bases; bases with no gene match: 7. The CDR3 covers 13 residues. DNA for the CDR3: TGTGCCAGCGAGGACAGGGCGGGTCAGCCCCAGCATTTT. It translates to CASEDRAGQPQHF.

The chain's CDR3 is CAWSPILAGVYNEQFF. The DNA of the CDR3 is TGTGCCTGGAGTCCAATACTAGCGGGAGTATACAATGAGCAGTTCTTC. V usage is TRBV30 and J usage is TRBJ2-1, with 11 bases lining up with TRBD2. CDR1 is GTSNPN, CDR2 SVGIG, per germline (reference sequence). This CDR3 comprises 16 residues. V lost 2 bases to trimming and J lost 4 bases; unmatched junction nucleotides: 7.

This sequence joins TRBV6-5 and TRBJ2-3, with D tentatively TRBD1 (6 bases). V dropped 8 bases and J dropped 5 bases, with 14 bases sitting between them. CDR1 is MNHEY, CDR2 SVGAGI, per germline. The length of the CDR3 is 13 residues. CDR3 nucleotides: TGTGCCAGCCGGGACAACTCGGGAGATACGCAGTATTTT. It is translated as CASRDNSGDTQYF.

The chain links TRBV19 to TRBJ1-1; TRBD1 agrees at 9 bases. Germline trimming cut 2 bases from V and 5 bases from J; bases unmatched to any gene: 3. Germline CDR1 LNHDA, CDR2 SQIVND (reference sequence). CDR3 length equals 14 residues. This CDR3 reads CASSISDRGTEAFF. For the CDR3, the DNA is TGTGCCAGTAGTATATCAGACAGGGGGACTGAAGCTTTCTTT. The full variable domain, in which reference TRBV19 and TRBJ1-1 provide the parts outside the CDR3, is DGGITQSPKYLFRKEGQNVTLSCEQNLNHDAMYWYRQDPGQGLRLIYYSQIVNDFQKGDIAEGYSVSREKKESFPLTVTSAQKNPTAFYLCASSISDRGTEAFFGQGTRLTVV.

The chain links TRBV7-2 to TRBJ2-5; D gene unclear. Trimming removed 4 bases from V and 4 bases from J, with 13 bases in between. Germline V gives CDR1 SGHTA, CDR2 FQGNSA. There are 14 residues in the CDR3. CDR3 DNA: TGTGCCAGCAGCTCGGGTCTAGTCTCAGAGACCCAGTACTTC. Translation gives CASSSGLVSETQYF.

The chain joins TRBV7-2 to TRBJ2-4; possibly TRBD2 for D (5 bases). The length of the CDR3 is 17 residues. Germline values: CDR1 SGHTA, CDR2 FQGNSA. Trimming left V 1 base short and J 0 bases short, with 13 bases between. The CDR3 DNA sequence: TGTGCCAGCAGCTTAGTTGGAGGATCCGGAGCCAAAAACATTCAGTACTTC. It translates to CASSLVGGSGAKNIQYF.

J is TRBJ2-7 and V is TRBV5-1; 11 bases line up with TRBD2. J lost 4 bases, V lost 3 bases, and 9 bases had no gene match. Germline CDR1 is SGHRS and CDR2 is YFSETQ. CDR3 length equals 16 residues. Here the CDR3 reads CASSSTLAGGNYEQYF. The CDR3 DNA is TGCGCCAGCAGCTCAACCTTAGCGGGAGGGAATTACGAGCAGTACTTC. Looking up the rest from reference TRBV5-1 and TRBJ2-7 gives the full variable domain: KAGVTQTPRYLIKTRGQQVTLSCSPISGHRSVSWYQQTPGQGLQFLFEYFSETQRNKGNFPGRFSGRQFSNSRSEMNVSTLELGDSALYLCASSSTLAGGNYEQYFGPGTRLTVT.

J is TRBJ1-3 and V is TRBV12-3 or TRBV12-4; tentative D call: TRBD1 (6 bases). V dropped 3 bases and J dropped 9 bases, with 12 bases sitting between them. This CDR3 is built from 13 residues. The CDR3 spells CASSFRQAGTIYF. The CDR3 DNA sequence: TGTGCCAGCAGTTTCCGACAGGCGGGCACCATATATTTT.

The chain uses TRBV9 and TRBJ2-3; 8 bases map to TRBD2. J lost 6 bases, V lost 6 bases, and 12 bases had no gene match. This CDR3 is 15 amino acids long. Germline V CDR1 and CDR2: SGDLS, YYNGEE. The CDR3 sequence is CASTSGGGGRDTQYF. The CDR3 DNA reads as TGTGCCAGCACGTCAGGAGGCGGGGGGAGGGATACGCAGTATTTT.

This sequence joins TRBV7-9 and TRBJ2-3, with 8 bases lining up with TRBD2. CDR3 length equals 16 residues. Germline values: CDR1 SEHNR, CDR2 FQNEAQ (reference sequence). V dropped 1 base and J dropped 1; count of bases not matched to a gene: 4. The CDR3 nucleotides are TGTGCCAGCAGCTTAGTTTCAGCGGGAGGCACAGATACGCAGTATTTT. Amino acids: CASSLVSAGGTDTQYF.

The chain uses TRBV27 and TRBJ2-1; 9 positions match TRBD1. The length of the CDR3 is 14 residues. Germline assignment: CDR1 MNHEY and CDR2 SMNVEV (reference sequence). With V trimmed by 8 bases and J by 3 bases, 5 bases remained unmatched. The CDR3 reads CASWNRGHYNEQFF. Written as DNA, the CDR3 is TGTGCCAGCTGGAACAGGGGGCACTACAATGAGCAGTTCTTC.

V gene TRBV18 combines with J gene TRBJ1-2; TRBD1 is a possible D gene (6 bases). Germline values: CDR1 KGHSH, CDR2 LQKENI. V was pared by 0 bases and J by 3 bases, with 8 bases between. The CDR3 is 14 amino acids. CDR3 in DNA: TGTGCCAGCTCACCACCCCAGGGGTACTATGGCTACACCTTC. Its translation is CASSPPQGYYGYTF.

The gene calls are TRBV28 and TRBJ2-5; TRBD2 matches 15 bases. The CDR3 extends over 18 amino acids. V shed 4 bases and J 5 bases; nucleotides not matched to a gene: 11. Germline loops: CDR1 MDHEN, CDR2 SYDVKM. CDR3 in amino acids: CASSSNWGGTSGRETQYF. Here the CDR3 DNA reads TGTGCCAGCAGTTCGAACTGGGGAGGGACTAGCGGGAGGGAGACCCAGTACTTC.

The genes are TRBV9 and TRBJ1-5; D unresolved. The CDR3 length is 16 residues. V was pared by 3 bases and J by 0 bases, with 13 bases between. CDR1 and CDR2 (germline): SGDLS, YYNGEE. This chain's CDR3 is CASSGGGRYSNQPQHF. In DNA, the CDR3 is TGTGCCAGCAGCGGAGGAGGACGGTATAGCAATCAGCCCCAGCATTTT.

The V and J genes are TRBV3-1 (or the pseudogene TRBV3-2) and TRBJ2-1; tentative D call: TRBD2 (5 bases). The CDR3 is 16 amino acids. The germline V and J ends were trimmed by 1 base and 4 bases, with 14 bases remaining between them. Germline assignment: CDR1 LGHDT and CDR2 YNNKEL (reference sequence). This chain's CDR3 is CASSQVDLAQYNEQFF. The CDR3 DNA is TGTGCCAGCAGCCAAGTTGATCTAGCCCAGTACAATGAGCAGTTCTTC.

The V and J genes are TRBV5-6 and TRBJ2-2; no clear D gene. The germline V gene encodes CDR1 SGHDT and CDR2 YYEEEE. V lost 0 bases and J 2 bases, leaving 5 bases between the germline ends. The CDR3 loop spans 14 amino acids. The CDR3 sequence: CASSLDRNTGELFF. The CDR3 bases are TGTGCCAGCAGCTTGGACAGAAACACCGGGGAGCTGTTTTTT.

This clone was seen only once. The rearrangement uses TRBV7-3 and TRBJ2-5; 11 bases fit TRBD2. Trimming at V came to 5 bases and at J to 5 bases, leaving 4 bases not matched to a gene. The germline gives CDR1 SGHTA, CDR2 FQGTGA. The length of the CDR3 is 14 residues. Here the CDR3 DNA reads TGTGCCAGCAGCCCCCGGACTAGCGGGGAGACCCAGTACTTC. As protein: CASSPRTSGETQYF. Variable domain in full (rest from reference TRBV7-3 and TRBJ2-5): GAGVSQTPSNKVTEKGKYVELRCDPISGHTALYWYRQSLGQGPEFLIYFQGTGAADDSGLPNDRFFAVRPEGSVSTLKIQRTERGDSAVYLCASSPRTSGETQYFGPGTRLLVL.